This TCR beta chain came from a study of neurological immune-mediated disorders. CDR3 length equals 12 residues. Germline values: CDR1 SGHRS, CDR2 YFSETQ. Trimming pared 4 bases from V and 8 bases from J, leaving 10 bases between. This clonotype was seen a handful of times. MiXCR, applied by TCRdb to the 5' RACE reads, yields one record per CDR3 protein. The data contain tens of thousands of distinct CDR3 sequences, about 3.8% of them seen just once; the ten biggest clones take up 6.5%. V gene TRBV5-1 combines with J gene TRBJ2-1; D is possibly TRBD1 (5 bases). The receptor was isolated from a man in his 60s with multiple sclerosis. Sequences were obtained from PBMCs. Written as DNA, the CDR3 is TGCGCCAGCAGCCTCATAGGGGATGAGCAGTTCTTC. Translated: CASSLIGDEQFF.